This TCR beta chain was sequenced for a study of tumor and adjacent non-tumor tissue in lung cancer. On the study more broadly: Patients were aged about 31 to 76, nine to eleven men and roughly 5 women, stage I to III.

In the case of this clonotype: At one of its ends the junction is not consistent with the germline gene, which may arise from a read error.

This CDR3 is built from 13 residues. Germline V lookup: CDR1 SQVTM, CDR2 ANQGSEA. The library came from three nested PCR rounds adapted from ARM-PCR protocols. TCRdb re-called the multiplex PCR reads with MiXCR, one entry per CDR3 protein. The sample lists about 110,000 distinct CDR3 sequences, around 57% occurring once. RNA was extracted from bulk tissue without any cell sorting. Distant lung tissue was collected more than 3 cm away from the tumor edge. This chain links TRBV29-1 with TRBJ2-1, with TRBD2 matching 7 bases. The clonotype comes from a man in his fifties or sixties with non-small cell lung cancer. The sample taken for sequencing was distant non-tumor lung tissue. CDR3: CSGRTRGRNEEFF. The CDR3 bases are TGCAGCGGGAGGACTAGAGGTAGGAATGAGGAGTTCTTC.